This T cell receptor (beta chain) was observed in a study of cytomegalovirus exposure and HLA in healthy donors. Study observations and caveats: It was in a later analysis that TCR association rates were seen to vary by HLA locus, highest for DRB1 and lowest for HLA-C. TCR beta V segments were, for the most part, productive about 87% or about 30% of the time in an earlier analysis.

Germline CDR1 is SGHRS and CDR2 is YFSETQ. V lost 1 base, J lost 1 base, and 6 bases lay in between. The CDR3 is 14 amino acids. PCR used 60 Vbeta primers and 13 Jbeta primers. In the source study's methods: It was a later analysis that counted some 80 million unique TCR beta chains, of which about 10 million were shared. Produced via immunoSEQ multiplex PCR; TCRdb's table is partial and in-frame only. V and J calls and clone size are as listed in that table; D and trimming were resolved from the DNA. This table has approximately 150,000 clones, 65% to 85% appearing once. About this clone: Its matching antigen is unknown.

The TCR originated in a woman aged 25 to 45 in good health and CMV-seropositive. The J gene is TRBJ1-5, the V gene TRBV5-1; D remains unclear. Sequenced sample: PBMCs. As DNA, the CDR3 is TGCGCCAGCAGCTTGACGGGAAGCAATCAGCCCCAGCATTTT. Protein sequence: CASSLTGSNQPQHF.